Many counts were recorded for the clone carrying this TCR beta chain. The record originates from a study of T cells in Graves' hyperthyroidism and ophthalmopathy. Exclusion criteria comprised uncontrolled infection, other autoimmune disease, pregnancy or lactation. Every diagnosis used clinical symptoms, serum thyroxine and TRAb, thyroid ultrasound and orbital computed tomography. Fresh peripheral blood, 10 ml, yielded the PBMCs. Amplification of TCR beta CDR3 regions used RNA as the template. HTBI primers were the set used in a first-round RT-PCR of the TCR CDR3. Each CDR3 protein gets one entry after TCRdb re-called the multiplex PCR reads with MiXCR. Here the sample spans some 320,000 distinct CDR3 sequences, roughly an eighth being singletons. The germline V gene has CDR1 SEHNR and CDR2 FQNEAQ (reference sequence). The CDR3 has 11 amino acids. With 4 bases removed from V and 9 bases from J, the gap between germline ends came to 7 bases.

Sequencing was carried out using blood. The TCR sequence derives from a woman between 40 and 50 years old with Graves' ophthalmopathy. The V call is TRBV7-9, the J call TRBJ2-1; D remains unclear. For the CDR3, the DNA is TGTGCCAGCAGCTCGCAGGTTGAGCAGTTCTTC. Protein: CASSSQVEQFF.